What follows describes a single TCR beta chain. Its antigen is unknown. The data belong to a study of a mutant IDH1 vaccine in newly diagnosed glioma. Study-level information: A roughly 62% male, about 38% female split and a mean age of about 40 years characterized treated patients.

The time point here: week 47, end of study. Alongside topical imiquimod, each dose of vaccine comprised 300 ug of mutant IDH1 20-mer peptide. The germline CDR1 and CDR2 sequences are SGHVS and FQNEAQ. CDR3 length: 15 amino acids. V was shortened by 6 bases and J by 0 bases, with 9 bases between the two germline ends. TCRdb keeps only in-frame clones here, not all; method: immunoSEQ multiplex PCR. The sample shows about 46,000 clones, roughly 84% of them seen only once. Source: PBMCs, taken from a glioma patient whose treatment included an IDH1 peptide vaccine. The chain is built from TRBV7-8 and TRBJ2-6; no clear D. This sequence was found in a woman aged 30 to 39 with glioma. Some clones in this sample may be carry-over from other donors' samples. In DNA form, the CDR3 reads TGTGCCAGCAGACCCCGTTTCTCTGGGGCCAACGTCCTGACTTTC. Protein product: CASRPRFSGANVLTF. The full variable domain, in which reference TRBV7-8 and TRBJ2-6 provide the parts outside the CDR3, is GAGVSQSPRYKVAKRGQDVALRCDPISGHVSLFWYQQALGQGPEFLTYFQNEAQLDKSGLPSDRFFAERPEGSVSTLKIQRTQQEDSAVYLCASRPRFSGANVLTFGAGSRLTVL.